This note documents a single T cell receptor (beta chain) sequence. The source of the sample is a study of T cell changes during pregnancy in multiple sclerosis. Some clones are missing from TCRdb's copy, which holds only in-frame ones; the method was immunoSEQ multiplex PCR. The data contain some 64,000 clones, roughly 90% of them singletons. This CDR3 region has 13 residues. Germline V gene lookup returns CDR1 SQVTM and CDR2 ANQGSEA. Trimming removed 6 bases from V and 0 bases from J, with 9 bases in between. The sequencing used peripheral blood, collected in the first trimester of pregnancy. The gene calls are TRBV29-1 and TRBJ2-1; D not resolved. This receptor was taken from a female donor with multiple sclerosis, enrolled in a pregnancy study. The CDR3 is CSVPGSSYNEQFF. The CDR3 nucleotides read TGCAGCGTGCCCGGTAGCTCCTACAATGAGCAGTTCTTC.